This TCR beta chain derives from a study of blood T cell repertoires in COVID-19. Study-level information: Samples came from the United States, Italy and Spain, spanning acute and convalescent COVID-19. PBMCs, B-cell-depleted T cells, or T cells were the source of the cDNA or gDNA that made up the material.

Per the study methods: By means of reference gene primer amplification, nucleated cell counts were estimated. The assay was immunoSEQ multiplex PCR, and TCRdb's table has in-frame clones only and misses some. V and J calls and clone size follow that table, whereas D and trimming were derived from the DNA. The top ten clones hold around a quarter of a sample with some 120,000 clones, around four fifths of them seen once. Trimming left V 1 base short and J 4 bases short, with 10 bases between. Germline loops: CDR1 LNHDA, CDR2 SQIVND (reference sequence). This CDR3 has 14 residues. The chain recombines TRBV19 with TRBJ1-2, with D hard to call. The specimen sequenced was peripheral blood. The clonotype originates from a human donor in a cohort sampled during active COVID-19. The CDR3, as DNA: TGTGCCAGTAGTATAGGGACTGCCGGCTATGGCTACACCTTC. Encoded protein: CASSIGTAGYGYTF.